This T cell receptor beta chain was sequenced for a study of CD8 T cells in Susac syndrome. The CDR3 spans 17 residues. V lost 2 bases and J lost 2, with 19 bases in between. Germline CDR1 reads MNHEY; CDR2 reads SVGAGI. Random hexamers were used to reverse transcribe roughly 0.5 to 1 ug of RNA. immunoSEQ multiplex PCR amplified TCR beta CDR3 across 54 Vbeta, 13 Jbeta. Via MiXCR, TCRdb re-called the immunoSEQ multiplex PCR reads, giving one row per CDR3 protein. This table holds 130,000 to 150,000 distinct CDR3 sequences, over 85% found once. The study used healthy donors as controls matched for age and sex. TEMRA cells were enriched by FACS, and CD4+ and CD8+ T cells were negatively isolated.

Specimen: CD8+ T cells from PBMCs. The sequence was obtained from a human donor in good health. This chain links TRBV6-5 with TRBJ2-7; D unresolved. CDR3 amino acids: CASSYQVGSPSAYEQYF. In DNA, the CDR3 is TGTGCCAGCAGTTACCAAGTGGGCTCCCCCAGCGCCTACGAGCAGTACTTC.